This T cell receptor (beta chain) was found in a study of blood T cell repertoires in COVID-19 (dated by TCRdb to the early 2020s). For context, the study as a whole: Samples covering the acute and convalescent phases of COVID-19 were provided by collaborators in the United States, Italy and Spain. The material from the prospective study consisted of cDNA or gDNA derived from T cells, B-cell-depleted T cells, or PBMCs. The dataset comprised deeply sampled blood TCRbeta repertoires from subjects exposed to, actively infected with, or recovered from COVID-19. A freely available public database, intended as a resource for researchers studying the immune response to SARS-CoV-2, is where the repertoires were released. The samples were drawn from two sources: the first 160 participants of the ongoing ImmuneRACE study, and over 1,000 subjects contributed by 6 global collaborators. A de-identified subject ID, COVID-19 status, age in years and sex were almost always included in the sample metadata. HLA class I and class II types, where available, came from metadata supplied by the sample provider rather than from assay-based typing.

Summary of the overall study and its limitations: How much clinical and demographic metadata was included differed by source and by participant, and the metadata was provided uncurated.

TCRbeta CDR3 regions were amplified from genomic DNA by means of the immunoSEQ Assay, a bias-controlled multiplex PCR. Concerning the study's data processing: The number of nucleated cells in each sample was estimated by amplification of reference gene primers within the assay. To quantify the absolute abundance of each unique TCRbeta CDR3 rearrangement, sequence reads were collapsed and filtered. For each sample, productive Simpson clonality was calculated as the square root of Simpson's diversity index over productive rearrangements. Drawn from immuneACCESS, this table holds only the in-frame rearrangements with V and J called that TCRdb kept. Clones are partly lost; checked studies trace under half to an unresolved V gene and leave the rest unexplained. V, J and clone size were drawn from that table, and D and trimming were deduced from the DNA. This sample is represented by over 50,000 clones; 84% of them were singletons. About 16% of the sample comes from the top ten.

One collaborating source in Seattle enrolled patients during active infection and followed them longitudinally through the course of disease. Whole blood was collected in K2EDTA tubes by collaborating institutions according to the institutions' own protocols. For TCRbeta analysis, collaborators shipped samples in one of three forms: frozen whole blood, isolated PBMCs, or DNA extracted from either of those sample types. A word on this clone: Its antigen is still unknown. Base qualities are missing; no much larger clone stands one base away.

V is trimmed back by 0 bases and J by 6 bases, and the junction contains 13 bases that no gene match accounts for. Taken from cysteine to phenylalanine, the CDR3 has 17 residues. Solely the CDR3 DNA is kept, with 51 bases framed from the first base. CDR1 GTSNPN and CDR2 SVGIG are derived from the germline V gene (reference sequence). This sequence was found in a man in his 60s with COVID-19, enrolled during active disease. The sequencing input was peripheral blood. The V and J segments used are TRBV30 and TRBJ2-3; 9 bases in the middle match TRBD2. The sequence in DNA is TGTGCCTGGAGTGTAGAGAGCTTAGCGGGAGAGTGGGATACGCAGTATTTT. It translates to CAWSVESLAGEWDTQYF.